The sequence of this T cell receptor (beta chain) was determined in a study of naive and memory T cell subsets (dated by TCRdb to about 2017). In terms of the full investigation: The study applied an open-source, UMI-based TCR alpha and beta sequencing pipeline to sorted naive and memory peripheral blood T cell subsets. The results of the functional CMV T cell responses matched the IgG serology results in every case. RNA was DNase-treated and reverse transcribed with TCR constant-region primers, mostly using SuperScript III. Results and caveats for the whole study, not just this receptor: Each clonotype was defined as a single alpha or beta chain sequence rather than as a paired alpha/beta receptor. Naive repertoires, especially CD8, contained a few larger clonotypes, possibly memory cells re-expressing CD45RA. The repertoire findings for the naive and memory subsets could not be validated, as no ground truth was available. In both CD4 and CD8 cells, the Gini index increased while Shannon and inverse Simpson diversity decreased from naive through CM, EM and EMRA. The abundance of TCRs followed a power law with an exponent that differed between naive and memory subsets yet stayed consistent across the three individuals. RNA-based TCR counts may be affected by expression changes linked to T cell activation and differentiation. Once error correction was done, more than 90% of naive TCR sequences showed up just once, which made the naive abundance distributions much steeper than those of the memory subsets.

As regards this clonotype: Its antigen is not yet known. No base-level quality is on record; no much larger clone is a single base apart.

The library was prepared using UMI-ligation and nested PCR. To cover both TRBC1 and TRBC2, the beta constant-region primer consisted of an equimolar mix of two oligonucleotides. The ligated cDNA went through four rounds of PCR with nested alpha and beta constant-region primers together with the SP2 primer. A single-stranded oligonucleotide carrying the SP2 primer and a 12-nucleotide UMI was ligated to the 3' end of the cDNA by T4 RNA ligase 1. Incubation of the ligation reaction was carried out at 16 degrees C for about 18-24 hours. To avoid over-amplification, PCR2 was usually performed as a SYBR Green qPCR and halted once a predetermined threshold was reached. Every purification after the first one was done using Agencourt AMPure XP magnetic beads. Library amounts were measured by Qubit and library quality was assessed on a TapeStation, where the main peak was expected at around 650 bp. Pooled libraries were sequenced on an Illumina MiSeq with v2 2x251 paired-end kits, typically giving roughly 1-2.3 million reads per sample. Each sample library was pooled at around 4.1 nM, and roughly 4.5-7% PhiX was included to improve cluster recognition. On the authors' methods: Decombinator assigned V and J genes to Demultiplexor-processed FASTQ reads by tag matching, allowing a single base-pair mismatch. Collapsinator used UMIs to correct both sequencing errors and frequency errors arising from PCR heterogeneity. CDR3Translator translated TCRs and extracted CDR3s from the conserved cysteine to the FGXG phenylalanine, flagging non-productive sequences. Repertoires were subsampled to equal numbers of UMI-defined TCRs before Gini, Shannon entropy and inverse Simpson indices were calculated. Power-law fits to clonotype abundance distributions were performed by maximum likelihood within the linear range. For one naive CD8 sample, the pipeline and MIGEC produced similar UMI counts, unique TCR numbers and clonal distributions. One analysis removed from the naive repertoire any naive TCRs that were also found in any memory subset from the same donor. A set of several thousand CMV-associated CDR3 sequences, compiled from VDJdb and a published dataset, was used to search the repertoires. Clones were called with MiXCR by TCRdb after fastp trimmed the public reads at Q25, and only in-frame beta chains were retained. Entries are consolidated by CDR3 protein sequence, retaining the most common genes and DNA. The V and J calls here are based on TCRdb, not the publication. This sample gives roughly 100,000 distinct CDR3 sequences in total; more than 14% of them show up just once. The top ten clonotypes cover approximately 3% of the sample.

Separate amplification of TCR alpha and beta chain libraries was performed from the second PCR step onward. The CMV status of each donor was determined by measuring IFNgamma production from CD4+ T cells after fresh PBMCs had been stimulated overnight with CMV viral lysate. CD4 T cells were positively selected using Miltenyi beads, after which CD8 T cells were positively selected from the CD4-negative fraction. Cells stained for CD3, CD4, CD8, CD45RA, CD27 and a live/dead dye were sorted on a BD Aria II into four subsets by CD45RA and CD27. A few healthy volunteers provided blood, and each donor's sample was split into CD4 and CD8 T cells and then further divided into four differentiation subsets. Approximately 120 ml of peripheral blood was drawn per donor, and PBMC were isolated by Ficoll-Paque PLUS density-gradient centrifugation. Sorted cells were lysed in RLT buffer, after which RNA was extracted using a Qiagen RNeasy kit and stored at -80 degrees C.

The germline V gene encodes CDR1 KGHSH and CDR2 LQKENI. Reading from cysteine to phenylalanine, the CDR3 counts 17 amino acids. Only the CDR3 region is kept as DNA, spanning 51 bases read in frame from base 1. A distance of 20 bases separates the germline ends of V and J, which lose 2 bases and 4 bases respectively. The source material was naive CD8+ T cells from blood. This specimen's cell subset or site label, interpreted: naive T cells, CD45RA high CD27+. This clonotype was obtained from a human donor in good health. The chain uses TRBV18 and TRBJ1-1, and the D gene may be TRBD1, 6 bases matching. The sequenced DNA: TGTGCCAGCTCACCATTCCCGCTCGGGCAGGGGCTCACTGAAGCTTTCTTT. This codes for CASSPFPLGQGLTEAFF. When the CDR3 is completed using the reference TRBV18 and TRBJ1-1 genes on either side, the full variable domain is NAGVMQNPRHLVRRRGQEARLRCSPMKGHSHVYWYRQLPEEGLKFMVYLQKENIIDESGMPKERFSAEFPKEGPSILRIQQVVRGDSAAYFCASSPFPLGQGLTEAFFGQGTRLTVV.